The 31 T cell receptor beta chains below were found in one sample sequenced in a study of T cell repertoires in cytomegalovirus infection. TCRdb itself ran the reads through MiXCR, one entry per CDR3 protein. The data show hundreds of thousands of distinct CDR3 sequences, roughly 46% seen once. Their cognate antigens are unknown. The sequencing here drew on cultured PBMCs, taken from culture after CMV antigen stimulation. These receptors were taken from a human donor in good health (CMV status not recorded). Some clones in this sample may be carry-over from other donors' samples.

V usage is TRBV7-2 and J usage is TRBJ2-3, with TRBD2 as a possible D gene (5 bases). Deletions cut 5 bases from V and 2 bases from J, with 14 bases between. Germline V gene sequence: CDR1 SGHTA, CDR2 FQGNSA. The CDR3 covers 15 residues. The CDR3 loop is CASSLDRGHTDTQYF. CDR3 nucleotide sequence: TGTGCCAGCAGCCTAGACCGAGGGCACACAGATACGCAGTATTTT.

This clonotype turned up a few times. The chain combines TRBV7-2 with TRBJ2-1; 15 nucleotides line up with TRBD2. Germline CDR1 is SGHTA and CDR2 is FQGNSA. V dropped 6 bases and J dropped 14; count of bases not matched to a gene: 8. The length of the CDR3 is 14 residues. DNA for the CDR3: TGTGCCAGCAGGGACGGACTAGCGGGGGGGCAGGAGTTCTTC. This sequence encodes CASRDGLAGGQEFF.

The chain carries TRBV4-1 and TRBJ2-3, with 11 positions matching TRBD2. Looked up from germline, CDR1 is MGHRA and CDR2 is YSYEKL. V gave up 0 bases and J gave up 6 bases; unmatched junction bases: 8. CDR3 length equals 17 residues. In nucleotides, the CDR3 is TGCGCCAGCAGCCAAGAGCGACTAGCGGGGTCTGTGGATACGCAGTATTTT. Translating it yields CASSQERLAGSVDTQYF.

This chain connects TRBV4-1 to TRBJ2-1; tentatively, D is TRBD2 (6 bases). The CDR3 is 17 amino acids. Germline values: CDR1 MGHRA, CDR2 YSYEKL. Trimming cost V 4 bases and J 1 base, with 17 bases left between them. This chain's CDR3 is CASSPWGGEDSYNEQFF. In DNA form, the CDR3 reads TGCGCCAGCAGCCCTTGGGGCGGGGAGGATTCCTACAATGAGCAGTTCTTC.

CDR3 DNA: TGTGCCAGCAGCTCAGAGCCCCGGACTAGCGATAAACAGTACTTC. This sequence encodes CASSSEPRTSDKQYF. This chain links TRBV7-2 with TRBJ2-7; 9 nucleotides align to TRBD2. The V gene end was trimmed by 4 bases and the J gene end by 10 bases; junction bases not matched to a gene: 14. This CDR3 is built from 15 residues. CDR1 is SGHTA and CDR2 is FQGNSA in the germline V gene.

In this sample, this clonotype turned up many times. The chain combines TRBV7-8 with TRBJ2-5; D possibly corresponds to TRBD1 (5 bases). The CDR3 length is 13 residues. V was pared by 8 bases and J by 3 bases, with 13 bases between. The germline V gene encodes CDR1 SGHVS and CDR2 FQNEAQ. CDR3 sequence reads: CASALVGEETQYF. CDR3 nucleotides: TGTGCCAGCGCCCTGGTAGGGGAAGAGACCCAGTACTTC.

The CDR3 loop is CASSLRVGGQPQHF. The CDR3 nucleotides read TGTGCCAGCAGCTTAAGGGTTGGGGGACAGCCCCAGCATTTT. The chain employs TRBV7-2 and TRBJ1-5, with D perhaps TRBD1 (5 bases). In germline, CDR1 is SGHTA, CDR2 FQGNSA. Deletions cut 2 bases from V and 7 bases from J, with 12 bases between. This CDR3 region has 14 residues.

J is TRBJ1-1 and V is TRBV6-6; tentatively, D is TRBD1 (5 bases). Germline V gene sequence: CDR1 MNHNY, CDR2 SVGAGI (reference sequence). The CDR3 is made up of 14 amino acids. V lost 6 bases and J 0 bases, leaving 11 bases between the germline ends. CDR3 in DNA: TGTGCCAGCAGAACAGGACCTGTGAACACTGAAGCTTTCTTT. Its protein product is CASRTGPVNTEAFF.

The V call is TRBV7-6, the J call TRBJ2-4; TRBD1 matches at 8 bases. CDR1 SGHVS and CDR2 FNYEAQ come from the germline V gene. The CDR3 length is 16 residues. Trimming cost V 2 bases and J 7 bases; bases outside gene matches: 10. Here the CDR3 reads CASSLPPGTGGNIQYF. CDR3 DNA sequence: TGTGCCAGCAGCTTACCCCCGGGGACAGGAGGTAACATTCAGTACTTC. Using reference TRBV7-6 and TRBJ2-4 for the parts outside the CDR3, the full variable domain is GAGVSQSPRYKVTKRGQDVALRCDPISGHVSLYWYRQALGQGPEFLTYFNYEAQQDKSGLPNDRFSAERPEGSISTLTIQRTEQRDSAMYRCASSLPPGTGGNIQYFGAGTRLSVL.

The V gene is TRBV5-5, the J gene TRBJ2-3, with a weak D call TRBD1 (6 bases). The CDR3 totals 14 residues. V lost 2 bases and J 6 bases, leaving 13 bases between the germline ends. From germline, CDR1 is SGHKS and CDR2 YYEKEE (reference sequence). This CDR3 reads CASSFKQGLDTQYF. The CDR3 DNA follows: TGTGCCAGCAGCTTTAAACAGGGTTTGGATACGCAGTATTTT.

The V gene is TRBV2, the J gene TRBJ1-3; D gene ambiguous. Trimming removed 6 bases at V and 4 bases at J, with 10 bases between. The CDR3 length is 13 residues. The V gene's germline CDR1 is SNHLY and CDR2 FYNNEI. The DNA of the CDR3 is TGTGCCAGCAGGAAAATTTTCGGAAACACCATATATTTT. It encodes CASRKIFGNTIYF.

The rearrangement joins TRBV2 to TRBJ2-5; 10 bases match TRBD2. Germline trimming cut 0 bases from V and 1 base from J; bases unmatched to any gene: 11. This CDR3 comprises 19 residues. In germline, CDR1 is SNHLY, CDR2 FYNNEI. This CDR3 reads CASSEAVASGRPSQETQYF. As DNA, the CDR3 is TGTGCCAGCAGTGAAGCAGTGGCTAGCGGGAGACCATCCCAAGAGACCCAGTACTTC.

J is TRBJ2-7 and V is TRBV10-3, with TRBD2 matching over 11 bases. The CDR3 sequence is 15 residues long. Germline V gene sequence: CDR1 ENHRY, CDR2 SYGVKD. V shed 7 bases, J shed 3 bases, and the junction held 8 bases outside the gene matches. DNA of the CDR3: TGTGCCATCAAATTAGCGGGAGGGCCAGACTACGAGCAGTACTTC. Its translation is CAIKLAGGPDYEQYF.

CDR3 DNA sequence: TGTGCCAGCGGAATTAGCGGCCGCACAGATACGCAGTATTTT. Its translation is CASGISGRTDTQYF. The chain is built from TRBV7-2 and TRBJ2-3; possibly TRBD2 for D (6 bases). Trimming pared 8 bases from V and 1 base from J, leaving 13 bases between. Per germline, CDR1 SGHTA and CDR2 FQGNSA. The CDR3 extends over 14 amino acids. Together with reference TRBV7-2 and TRBJ2-3, the CDR3 gives the full variable domain: GAGVSQSPSNKVTEKGKDVELRCDPISGHTALYWYRQSLGQGLEFLIYFQGNSAPDKSGLPSDRFSAERTGGSVSTLTIQRTQQEDSAVYLCASGISGRTDTQYFGPGTRLTVL.

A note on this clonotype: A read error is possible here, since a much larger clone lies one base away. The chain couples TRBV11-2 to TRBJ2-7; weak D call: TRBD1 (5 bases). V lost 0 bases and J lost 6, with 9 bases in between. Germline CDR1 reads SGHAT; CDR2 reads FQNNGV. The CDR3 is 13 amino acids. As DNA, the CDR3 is TGTGCCAGCAGCTTAGATCCCCAGGGCGAGCAGTACTTC. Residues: CASSLDPQGEQYF. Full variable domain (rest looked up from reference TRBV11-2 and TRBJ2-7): EAGVAQSPRYKIIEKRQSVAFWCNPISGHATLYWYQQILGQGPKLLIQFQNNGVVDDSQLPKDRFSAERLKGVDSTLKIQPAKLEDSAVYLCASSLDPQGEQYFGPGTRLTVT.

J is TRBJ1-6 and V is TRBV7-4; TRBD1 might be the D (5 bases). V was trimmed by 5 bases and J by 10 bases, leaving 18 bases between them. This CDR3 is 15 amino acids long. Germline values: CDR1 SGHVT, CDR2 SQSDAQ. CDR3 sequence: CASSAPGRLGSPLHF. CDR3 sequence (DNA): TGTGCCAGCAGCGCACCGGGACGATTAGGGTCACCCCTCCACTTT.

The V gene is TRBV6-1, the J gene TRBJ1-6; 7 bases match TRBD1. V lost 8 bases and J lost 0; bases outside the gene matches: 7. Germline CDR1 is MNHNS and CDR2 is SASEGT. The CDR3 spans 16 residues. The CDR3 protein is CASRRTGGSYNSPLHF. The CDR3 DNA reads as TGTGCCAGCCGGCGGACAGGAGGCTCCTATAATTCACCCCTCCACTTT.

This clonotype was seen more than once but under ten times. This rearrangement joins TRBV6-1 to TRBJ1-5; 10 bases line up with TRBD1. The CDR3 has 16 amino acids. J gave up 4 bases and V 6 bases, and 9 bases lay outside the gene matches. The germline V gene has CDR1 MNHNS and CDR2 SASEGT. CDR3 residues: CASSRPGTGVNQPQHF. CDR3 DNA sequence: TGTGCCAGCAGCCGACCGGGGACAGGGGTTAATCAGCCCCAGCATTTT.

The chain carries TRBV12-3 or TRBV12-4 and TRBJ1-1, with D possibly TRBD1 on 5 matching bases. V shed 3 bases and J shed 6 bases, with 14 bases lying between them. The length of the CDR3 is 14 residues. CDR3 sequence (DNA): TGTGCCAGCAGTTTCCAGCAGGGCTGGGCTGAAGCTTTCTTT. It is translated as CASSFQQGWAEAFF.

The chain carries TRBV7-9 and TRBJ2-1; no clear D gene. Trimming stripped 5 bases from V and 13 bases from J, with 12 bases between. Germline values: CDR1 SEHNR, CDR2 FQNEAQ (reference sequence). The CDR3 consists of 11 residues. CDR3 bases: TGTGCCAGCAGCCCCGAATTAGAACAGTTCTTC. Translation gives CASSPELEQFF.

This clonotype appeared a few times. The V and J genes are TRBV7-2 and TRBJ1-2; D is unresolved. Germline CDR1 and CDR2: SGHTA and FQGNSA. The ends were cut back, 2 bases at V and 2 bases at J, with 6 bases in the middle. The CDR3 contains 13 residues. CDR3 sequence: CASSLRRNYGYTF. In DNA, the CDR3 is TGTGCCAGCAGCTTACGCAGAAACTATGGCTACACCTTC.

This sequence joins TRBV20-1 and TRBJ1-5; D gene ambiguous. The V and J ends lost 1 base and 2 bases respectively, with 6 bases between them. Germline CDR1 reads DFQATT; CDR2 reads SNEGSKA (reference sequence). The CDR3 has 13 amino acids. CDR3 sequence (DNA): TGCAGTGCTAGAGTGGCGGGCAATCAGCCCCAGCATTTT. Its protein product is CSARVAGNQPQHF.

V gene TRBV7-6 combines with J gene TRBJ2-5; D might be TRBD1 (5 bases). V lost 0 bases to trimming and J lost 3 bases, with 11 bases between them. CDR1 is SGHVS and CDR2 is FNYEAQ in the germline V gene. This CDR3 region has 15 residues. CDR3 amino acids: CASSLADGAEETQYF. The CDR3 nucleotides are TGTGCCAGCAGCTTAGCCGATGGGGCAGAAGAGACCCAGTACTTC.

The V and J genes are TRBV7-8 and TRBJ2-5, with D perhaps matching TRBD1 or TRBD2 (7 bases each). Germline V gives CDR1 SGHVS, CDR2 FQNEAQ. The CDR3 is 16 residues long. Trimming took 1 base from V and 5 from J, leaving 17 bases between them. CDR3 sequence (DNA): TGTGCCAGCAGCTTAGGGTTTGGCAGGGGGGGCGAGACCCAGTACTTC. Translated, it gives CASSLGFGRGGETQYF.

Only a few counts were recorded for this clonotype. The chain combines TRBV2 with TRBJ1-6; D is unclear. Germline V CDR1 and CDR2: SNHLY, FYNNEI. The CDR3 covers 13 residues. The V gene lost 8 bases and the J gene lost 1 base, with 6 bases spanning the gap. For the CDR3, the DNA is TGTGCCAGCTTGAGGTCCTATAATTCACCCCTCCACTTT. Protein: CASLRSYNSPLHF.

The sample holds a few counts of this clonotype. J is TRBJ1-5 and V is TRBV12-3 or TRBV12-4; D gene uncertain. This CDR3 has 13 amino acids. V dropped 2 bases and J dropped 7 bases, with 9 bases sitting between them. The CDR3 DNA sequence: TGTGCCAGCAGTTTAATAAAAGGACAGCCCCAGCATTTT. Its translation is CASSLIKGQPQHF.

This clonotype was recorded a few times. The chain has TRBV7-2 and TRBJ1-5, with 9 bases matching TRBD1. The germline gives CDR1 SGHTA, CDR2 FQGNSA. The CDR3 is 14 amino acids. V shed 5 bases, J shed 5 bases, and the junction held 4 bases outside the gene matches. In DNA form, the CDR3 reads TGTGCCAGCAGCATCACAGGGGGCCATCAGCCCCAGCATTTT. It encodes CASSITGGHQPQHF.

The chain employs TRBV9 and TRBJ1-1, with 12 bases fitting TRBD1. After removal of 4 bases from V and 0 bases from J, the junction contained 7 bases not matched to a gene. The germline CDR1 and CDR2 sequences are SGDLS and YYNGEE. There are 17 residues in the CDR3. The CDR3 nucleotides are TGTGCCAGCAGCCCTGGGACAGGGGGCATCATGAACACTGAAGCTTTCTTT. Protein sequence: CASSPGTGGIMNTEAFF.

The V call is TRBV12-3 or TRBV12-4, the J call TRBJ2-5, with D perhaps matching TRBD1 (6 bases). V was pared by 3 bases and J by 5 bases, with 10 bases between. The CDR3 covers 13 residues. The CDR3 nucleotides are TGTGCCAGCAGTTTCACAGGGATGGAGACCCAGTACTTC. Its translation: CASSFTGMETQYF.

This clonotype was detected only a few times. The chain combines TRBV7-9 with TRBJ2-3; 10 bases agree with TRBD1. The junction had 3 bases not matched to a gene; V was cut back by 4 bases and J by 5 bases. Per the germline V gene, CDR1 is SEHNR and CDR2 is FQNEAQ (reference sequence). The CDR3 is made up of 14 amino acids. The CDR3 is CASSSRTGGDTQYF. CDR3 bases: TGTGCCAGCAGCTCCCGGACAGGGGGAGATACGCAGTATTTT.

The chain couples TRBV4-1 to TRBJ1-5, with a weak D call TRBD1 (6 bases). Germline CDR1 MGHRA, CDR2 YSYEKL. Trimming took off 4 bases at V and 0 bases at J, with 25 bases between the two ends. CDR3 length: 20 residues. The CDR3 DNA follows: TGCGCCAGCAGCCTTCGAGGGGGTAGCGAGACCCGCCATAGCAATCAGCCCCAGCATTTT. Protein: CASSLRGGSETRHSNQPQHF.